In this sample, the clone carrying this TCR beta chain turned up many times. This specimen comes from a study of Graves' ophthalmopathy and Graves' hyperthyroidism. TCR beta CDR3 amplification used RNA transcripts. Second-round multiplex PCR followed a first-round RT-PCR using HTBI primers. TCRdb reprocessed the multiplex PCR reads via MiXCR and lists one record per CDR3 protein. The sample gives 300,000 to 400,000 distinct CDR3 sequences, about 18% of which show up once; about 2.4% is in the top ten. The germline V gene has CDR1 SGHTA and CDR2 FQGNSA. Trimming pared 5 bases from V and 6 bases from J, leaving 16 bases between. The CDR3 is 14 residues long.

This clonotype was obtained from an adult woman with stable Graves' hyperthyroidism. The genes are TRBV7-2 and TRBJ1-2, with D tentatively TRBD1 (5 bases). The sequencing input was peripheral blood. The chain's CDR3 is CASSRRGGDNGYTF. In DNA form, the CDR3 reads TGTGCCAGCAGCCGCCGGGGGGGAGACAATGGCTACACCTTC.